The next 30 T cell receptor beta chains were all read from a single sample in a study of shared clonotypes between healthy human individuals. TCRdb's table, derived via immunoSEQ multiplex PCR, lists solely in-frame clones and lacks some. The sample records fewer than 1.8 million clones, roughly 98.5% being singletons. Sequencing input: naive CD4+ T cells sorted from blood. As to subset: CD45RA+ positively selected. All receptors derive from a man younger than 45 in good health.

As for this clone: The same CDR3 is also encoded by other DNA sequences in this sample. This chain links TRBV10-3 with TRBJ2-5; 8 bases match TRBD1. The trim removed 6 bases at V and 4 bases at J, leaving 4 bases unmatched. The length of the CDR3 is 13 residues. The germline gives CDR1 ENHRY, CDR2 SYGVKD. CDR3 coding DNA: TGTGCCATCAGGGGAGACAGGGGAGAGACCCAGTACTTC. Translating gives CAIRGDRGETQYF.

The V call is TRBV7-2, the J call TRBJ2-3, with 9 bases fitting TRBD2. Germline CDR1 reads SGHTA; CDR2 reads FQGNSA. This CDR3 is 16 amino acids long. V lost 1 base and J lost 3; bases outside the gene matches: 5. The DNA for the CDR3 is TGTGCCAGCAGCTTAGGAAATAGCGGGAGAACAGATACGCAGTATTTT. This sequence encodes CASSLGNSGRTDTQYF.

The V and J genes are TRBV18 and TRBJ1-3; D call uncertain. Germline assignment: CDR1 KGHSH and CDR2 LQKENI. V shed 1 base and J shed 1 base, with 20 bases lying between them. This CDR3 spans 19 amino acids. This CDR3 is CASSPQSSGRIVSGNTIYF. DNA of the CDR3: TGTGCCAGCTCACCACAGTCTAGTGGACGGATTGTATCTGGAAACACCATATATTTT.

The chain recombines TRBV6-1 with TRBJ1-5, with D possibly being TRBD1 (5 bases). The ends were cut back, 6 bases at V and 4 bases at J, with 16 bases in the middle. Germline-derived CDR1 and CDR2 are MNHNS and SASEGT. This CDR3 has 15 residues. The DNA for the CDR3 is TGTGCCAGCAGGCCGGACATCGTTTCGAATCAGCCCCAGCATTTT. Protein product: CASRPDIVSNQPQHF.

The J gene is TRBJ1-1, the V gene TRBV18; D gene ambiguous. V was cut by 1 base and J by 3 bases, with 15 bases left in between. Germline lookup yields CDR1 KGHSH and CDR2 LQKENI. CDR3 length: 16 amino acids. DNA for the CDR3: TGTGCCAGCTCACCACGGTTTGGGATCGAGGACACTGAAGCTTTCTTT. Its protein is CASSPRFGIEDTEAFF.

The chain recombines TRBV7-3 with TRBJ1-1; the D gene is possibly TRBD1 (6 bases). V was pared by 5 bases and J by 1 base, with 11 bases between. Germline V gene sequence: CDR1 SGHTA, CDR2 FQGTGA. The CDR3 runs 14 residues. The CDR3 DNA reads as TGTGCCAGCAGCATACAGGGATGGAACACTGAAGCTTTCTTT. Translated, it gives CASSIQGWNTEAFF.

J is TRBJ2-7 and V is TRBV21-1; no DNA check was done on the table's D call, TRBD2. TRBV21-1 is a pseudogene segment. This CDR3 comprises 13 residues. Here the CDR3 DNA reads TGTGCCAGCAGCAAAGTGGGAGGCTACGAGCAGTACTTC. Protein sequence: CASSKVGGYEQYF.

The rearrangement uses TRBV9 and TRBJ2-7; 8 bases agree with TRBD1. Germline CDR1 SGDLS, CDR2 YYNGEE. Trimming took 0 bases from V and 1 from J; bases not matched to a gene: 12. This CDR3 is 18 amino acids long. The CDR3 loop reads CASSVGAGGRKLSYEQYF. As DNA, the CDR3 is TGTGCCAGCAGCGTAGGGGCAGGGGGCCGTAAACTATCCTACGAGCAGTACTTC.

The gene calls are TRBV18 and TRBJ2-7, with D hard to call. The germline V gene encodes CDR1 KGHSH and CDR2 LQKENI. The V gene lost 3 bases and the J gene lost 5 bases, with 8 bases spanning the gap. This CDR3 is 12 amino acids long. The CDR3, as DNA: TGTGCCAGCTCACCCGACCCCCACGAGCAGTACTTC. It codes for CASSPDPHEQYF.

The CDR3 region has the DNA TGCGCCAGCAACCCACAGGGATTTGGCTTTAGGCTGTTTTTT. Protein sequence: CASNPQGFGFRLFF. The chain employs TRBV10-2 and TRBJ1-4, with D maybe TRBD1 (6 bases). V was trimmed by 7 bases and J by 14 bases, leaving 23 bases between them. The CDR3 contains 14 residues. The germline V gene encodes CDR1 WSHSY and CDR2 SAAADI.

The chain couples TRBV15 to TRBJ2-6, with D unresolved. The CDR3 sequence is 15 residues long. Germline assignment: CDR1 LNHNV and CDR2 YYDKDF (reference sequence). V was clipped by 1 base and J by 3 bases, with 7 bases between them. The DNA for the CDR3 is TGTGCCACCAGCAGAGTGGGCTTTGGGGCCAACGTCCTGACTTTC. Translation: CATSRVGFGANVLTF.

V usage is TRBV10-3 and J usage is TRBJ2-5; D remains unclear. Germline CDR1 and CDR2: ENHRY and SYGVKD. The V gene lost 10 bases and the J gene lost 1 base, with 13 bases spanning the gap. The CDR3 is 13 amino acids. The CDR3 bases are TGTGCCACCTGCTCCGGCAGCCAAGAGACCCAGTACTTC. It yields the protein CATCSGSQETQYF.

This clone was detected only once. Other DNA sequences in this sample translate to the same CDR3. This chain uses TRBV18 with TRBJ2-2, with D uncertain. Per the germline V gene, CDR1 is KGHSH and CDR2 is LQKENI. The germline V and J ends were trimmed by 3 bases and 6 bases, with 5 bases remaining between them. This CDR3 is 12 amino acids long. CDR3 region: CASSPRAGELFF. The CDR3 coding sequence is TGTGCCAGCTCACCTAGGGCCGGGGAGCTGTTTTTT.

The genes are TRBV6-1 and TRBJ1-1; D not certain. The CDR3 totals 15 residues. Germline V CDR1 and CDR2: MNHNS, SASEGT. The V end lost 1 base, the J end lost 3 bases, and 12 bases lay between the germline ends. CDR3 sequence reads: CASSEVIPGDTEAFF. The CDR3 nucleotides read TGTGCCAGCAGTGAAGTCATCCCGGGAGACACTGAAGCTTTCTTT.

This clone has just one count. V gene TRBV4-3 combines with J gene TRBJ2-5, with no clear D. CDR3 length: 14 residues. CDR1 is LGHNA and CDR2 is YSLEER in the germline V gene. Trimming removed 1 base at V and 5 bases at J, with 11 bases between. The CDR3 sequence: CASSQGSLRETQYF. CDR3 coding DNA: TGCGCCAGCAGCCAAGGGTCCCTGAGGGAGACCCAGTACTTC.

Comment on this clone: This sample includes further DNA sequences coding for the same CDR3. J is TRBJ2-5 and V is TRBV29-1, with 10 nucleotides matching TRBD2. Germline V lookup: CDR1 SQVTM, CDR2 ANQGSEA. The CDR3 length is 13 residues. After removal of 6 bases from V and 2 bases from J, the junction contained 3 bases not matched to a gene. CDR3 DNA sequence: TGCAGCGTACGGACTAGCGGACAAGAGACCCAGTACTTC. It encodes CSVRTSGQETQYF. Using reference TRBV29-1 and TRBJ2-5 for the parts outside the CDR3, the full variable domain is SAVISQKPSRDICQRGTSLTIQCQVDSQVTMMFWYRQQPGQSLTLIATANQGSEATYESGFVIDKFPISRPNLTFSTLTVSNMSPEDSSIYLCSVRTSGQETQYFGPGTRLLVL.

V gene TRBV28 combines with J gene TRBJ2-7; a weak D match, TRBD2 (5 bases). Germline V gene data show CDR1 as MDHEN and CDR2 as SYDVKM. The CDR3 loop spans 14 amino acids. Trimming stripped 7 bases from V and 4 bases from J, with 17 bases between. This chain's CDR3 is CASTREAAQYEQYF. The CDR3 DNA sequence: TGTGCCAGCACCCGGGAAGCGGCCCAATACGAGCAGTACTTC.

The chain is built from TRBV27 and TRBJ2-5; 11 positions agree with TRBD2. Germline V gene lookup returns CDR1 MNHEY and CDR2 SMNVEV (reference sequence). J lost 5 bases, V lost 3 bases, and 8 bases had no gene match. The CDR3 consists of 16 residues. For the CDR3, the DNA is TGTGCCAGCAGTTTGACTCTAGCGGGAGGCGGGGAGACCCAGTACTTC. The encoded protein is CASSLTLAGGGETQYF.

V is TRBV5-1 and J is TRBJ2-5, with D hard to call. This CDR3 has 13 residues. CDR1 is SGHRS and CDR2 is YFSETQ in the germline V gene. The V end lost 6 bases, the J end lost 2 bases, and 11 bases lay between the germline ends. The CDR3 spells CASIEIGQETQYF. The CDR3, as DNA: TGCGCCAGCATTGAAATTGGGCAAGAGACCCAGTACTTC.

CDR3 in DNA: TGCGCCAGCAGCTTACGAGCGGACAACAATGAGCAGTTCTTC. This encodes CASSLRADNNEQFF. The chain recombines TRBV5-1 with TRBJ2-1; D is tentatively TRBD1 or TRBD2 (5 bases each). The CDR3 is 14 amino acids. V was clipped by 2 bases and J by 5 bases, with 11 bases between them. Germline CDR1 is SGHRS and CDR2 is YFSETQ.

This rearrangement joins TRBV14 to TRBJ2-2; the D call may be TRBD1 or TRBD2 (5 bases each). V was shortened by 5 bases and J by 4 bases, with 11 bases between the two germline ends. The CDR3 consists of 14 residues. The germline V gene has CDR1 SGHDN and CDR2 FVKESK. The CDR3 nucleotides are TGTGCCAGCAGCTCAGTCGGGACCACCGGGGAGCTGTTTTTT. This sequence encodes CASSSVGTTGELFF.

V is TRBV5-5 and J is TRBJ2-3; the D gene is possibly TRBD2 (5 bases). Trimming left V 6 bases short and J 7 bases short, with 12 bases between. Germline V gene lookup returns CDR1 SGHKS and CDR2 YYEKEE (reference sequence). CDR3 length equals 12 residues. The CDR3 nucleotides are TGTGCCAGCATCGAAGAGGGTCATACGCAGTATTTT. Encoded protein: CASIEEGHTQYF.

The chain employs TRBV5-1 and TRBJ2-7; D is ambiguous. The germline V gene encodes CDR1 SGHRS and CDR2 YFSETQ. The CDR3 sequence is 17 residues long. The germline V and J ends were trimmed by 4 bases and 0 bases, with 20 bases remaining between them. The CDR3 region has the DNA TGCGCCAGCAGCCCCCTATGGACGGGTCCAAGCTCCTACGAGCAGTACTTC. Encoded protein: CASSPLWTGPSSYEQYF.

The chain links TRBV7-6 to TRBJ2-1, with 9 bases identical to TRBD2. The length of the CDR3 is 17 residues. V trimming: 5 bases; J trimming: 4 bases; junction bases outside the gene matches: 12. Germline V gene lookup returns CDR1 SGHVS and CDR2 FNYEAQ. CDR3 protein: CASSPLQGTSGYNEQFF. The DNA of the CDR3 is TGTGCCAGCAGCCCGTTACAGGGAACTAGCGGGTACAATGAGCAGTTCTTC.

The chain couples TRBV7-2 to TRBJ1-4; D not resolved. The CDR3 length is 14 residues. The germline V and J ends were trimmed by 5 bases and 2 bases, with 9 bases remaining between them. Looked up from germline, CDR1 is SGHTA and CDR2 is FQGNSA. Here the CDR3 reads CASSQTWTNEKLFF. DNA of the CDR3: TGTGCCAGCAGCCAAACATGGACTAATGAAAAACTGTTTTTT.

The chain has TRBV10-1 and TRBJ2-7; 12 bases are a match to TRBD2. The germline CDR1 and CDR2 sequences are WNHNN and SYGVQD (reference sequence). The junction had 3 bases not matched to a gene; V was cut back by 5 bases and J by 7 bases. The CDR3 is 13 residues long. The CDR3: CASSLAGGREQYF. The CDR3 region has the DNA TGCGCCAGCAGTCTAGCGGGAGGGAGGGAGCAGTACTTC.

J is TRBJ2-7 and V is TRBV5-1; 13 bases agree with TRBD2. The ends lost 4 bases at V and 0 bases at J; junction bases unmatched: 7. The length of the CDR3 is 17 residues. Looked up from germline, CDR1 is SGHRS and CDR2 is YFSETQ. The CDR3 reads CASSPRTSGSLSYEQYF. CDR3 sequence (DNA): TGCGCCAGCAGCCCCAGGACTAGCGGGAGTCTCTCCTACGAGCAGTACTTC.

This clone was found once. The chain carries TRBV5-4 and TRBJ1-5; 9 bases map to TRBD1. The CDR3 contains 15 residues. Per germline, CDR1 SGHNT and CDR2 YYREEE (reference sequence). The V gene end was trimmed by 4 bases and the J gene end by 4 bases; junction bases not matched to a gene: 6. Here the CDR3 reads CASSGPGQGNQPQHF. The CDR3 DNA reads TGTGCCAGCAGCGGGCCGGGACAGGGAAATCAGCCCCAGCATTTT.

V and J are TRBV6-1 and TRBJ1-3; maybe TRBD1 (6 bases). Trimming pared 10 bases from V and 0 bases from J, leaving 16 bases between. This CDR3 is built from 15 residues. Germline V gene sequence: CDR1 MNHNS, CDR2 SASEGT. CDR3 DNA: TGTGCCACGCGACGACAGGCTCTCTCTGGAAACACCATATATTTT. It specifies CATRRQALSGNTIYF.

The V gene is TRBV7-2, the J gene TRBJ2-5; TRBD2 matches at 11 bases. The trim removed 7 bases at V and 14 bases at J, leaving 12 bases unmatched. Germline V gives CDR1 SGHTA, CDR2 FQGNSA. The CDR3 spans 13 residues. CDR3 protein: CASTPPGLAETYF. The CDR3 DNA is TGTGCCAGCACCCCCCCGGGACTAGCGGAAACTTACTTC.